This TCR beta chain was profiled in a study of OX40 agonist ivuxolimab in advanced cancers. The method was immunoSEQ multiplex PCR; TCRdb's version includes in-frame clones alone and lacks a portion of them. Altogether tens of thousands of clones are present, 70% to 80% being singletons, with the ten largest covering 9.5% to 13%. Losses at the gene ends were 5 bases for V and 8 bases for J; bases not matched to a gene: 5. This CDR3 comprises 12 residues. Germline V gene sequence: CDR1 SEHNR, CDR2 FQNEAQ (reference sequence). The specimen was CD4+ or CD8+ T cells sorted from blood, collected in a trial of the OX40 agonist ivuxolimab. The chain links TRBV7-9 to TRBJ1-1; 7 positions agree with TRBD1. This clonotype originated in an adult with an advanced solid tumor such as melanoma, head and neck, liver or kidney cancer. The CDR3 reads CASSLGGSEAFF. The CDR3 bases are TGTGCCAGCAGCCTAGGGGGCTCCGAAGCTTTCTTT. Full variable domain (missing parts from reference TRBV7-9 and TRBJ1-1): DTGVSQNPRHKITKRGQNVTFRCDPISEHNRLYWYRQTLGQGPEFLTYFQNEAQLEKSRLLSDRFSAERPKGSFSTLEIQRTEQGDSAMYLCASSLGGSEAFFGQGTRLTVV.